The 10 T cell receptor beta chains below come from one sample, sequenced in a study of blood T cell repertoires in COVID-19. Clones were sequenced by immunoSEQ multiplex PCR, and TCRdb holds only the in-frame ones, with some missing. The profile shows 230,000 or so clones, 88% of them singletons. The material sequenced was PBMCs or T cells enriched from blood (not recorded which). The receptor source for this set is a woman aged 30 to 39 who had recovered from COVID-19.

This clone was detected a few times. The chain combines TRBV7-8 with TRBJ1-1; the D gene is possibly TRBD1 (5 bases). V lost 0 bases and J lost 2, with 22 bases in between. The CDR3 loop spans 19 amino acids. Germline loops: CDR1 SGHVS, CDR2 FQNEAQ. DNA for the CDR3: TGTGCCAGCAGCTTAGCCAGGGTGAGGACTAACCTTGTCAACACTGAAGCTTTCTTT. Protein product: CASSLARVRTNLVNTEAFF.

The chain joins TRBV7-8 to TRBJ2-4; 12 bases are a match to TRBD2. Germline V gives CDR1 SGHVS, CDR2 FQNEAQ. The CDR3 contains 18 residues. V lost 4 bases and J lost 1; bases outside the gene matches: 8. The CDR3 bases are TGTGCCAGCAGCTCCTCCCCTACTAGCGGGGGGGCCAAAAACATTCAGTACTTC. It encodes CASSSSPTSGGAKNIQYF.

The rearrangement joins TRBV5-6 to TRBJ1-2; 9 nucleotides match TRBD1. Losses at the gene ends were 1 base for V and 7 bases for J; bases not matched to a gene: 5. Germline V gene sequence: CDR1 SGHDT, CDR2 YYEEEE. This CDR3 has 14 amino acids. Here the CDR3 reads CASSLNRGRGGYTF. The DNA for the CDR3 is TGTGCCAGCAGCTTGAACAGGGGGCGCGGTGGCTACACCTTC.

This chain connects TRBV11-1 to TRBJ2-7, with a tentative D call TRBD2 (5 bases). Trimming left V 3 bases short and J 6 bases short, with 12 bases between. The CDR3 runs 13 residues. Germline CDR1 reads SGHAT; CDR2 reads FQDESV (reference sequence). The CDR3 nucleotides are TGTGCCAGCAGCTTGGGTCCCCGGGGCGAGCAGTACTTC. It specifies CASSLGPRGEQYF. Full variable domain (outside the CDR3, taken from reference TRBV11-1 and TRBJ2-7): EAEVAQSPRYKITEKSQAVAFWCDPISGHATLYWYRQILGQGPELLVQFQDESVVDDSQLPKDRFSAERLKGVDSTLKIQPAELGDSAMYLCASSLGPRGEQYFGPGTRLTVT.

V and J are TRBV7-3 and TRBJ1-1; 8 positions match TRBD1. The CDR3 loop spans 16 amino acids. Germline V gene data show CDR1 as SGHTA and CDR2 as FQGTGA. V dropped 5 bases and J dropped 2; count of bases not matched to a gene: 10. CDR3 nucleotides: TGTGCCAGCAGCCGCGCCCCAGGGGGCTATAACACTGAAGCTTTCTTT. Amino acid sequence: CASSRAPGGYNTEAFF.

CDR3 nucleotides: TGTGCCAGCAGCGAGACAGTTAACTATGGCTACACCTTC. This encodes CASSETVNYGYTF. V gene TRBV7-8 combines with J gene TRBJ1-2; possible D gene TRBD1, 5 bases. V was pared by 5 bases and J by 1 base, with 8 bases between. This CDR3 has 13 residues. Germline lookup yields CDR1 SGHVS and CDR2 FQNEAQ.

The chain uses TRBV7-8 and TRBJ1-2; 12 bases match TRBD1. Germline CDR1 is SGHVS and CDR2 is FQNEAQ. With V trimmed by 4 bases and J by 7 bases, 10 bases remained unmatched. The length of the CDR3 is 16 residues. The chain's CDR3 is CASSSRDRGRPGGYTF. CDR3 bases: TGTGCCAGCAGCTCCCGGGACAGGGGGCGCCCAGGTGGCTACACCTTC.

The chain links TRBV18 to TRBJ1-1; D not resolved. This CDR3 comprises 17 residues. V lost 1 base, J lost 0 bases, and 15 bases lay in between. Germline V CDR1 and CDR2: KGHSH, LQKENI. The CDR3 DNA sequence: TGTGCCAGCTCACCACGGACTCGGGCGTCCATGAACACTGAAGCTTTCTTT. Translating gives CASSPRTRASMNTEAFF.

V and J are TRBV20-1 and TRBJ2-7; 14 bases are shared with TRBD2. The trim removed 3 bases at V and 2 bases at J, leaving 9 bases unmatched. CDR3 length: 17 residues. Germline-derived CDR1 and CDR2 are DFQATT and SNEGSKA (reference sequence). The CDR3 DNA sequence: TGCAGTGCTAGTGTCCCGGGACTAGCGGGGGAAGCCTACGAGCAGTACTTC. Its translation is CSASVPGLAGEAYEQYF.

The J gene is TRBJ2-2, the V gene TRBV11-1; D remains unclear. Trimming shortened V by 7 bases and J by 2 bases, and 11 bases separated the two germline ends. Germline loops: CDR1 SGHAT, CDR2 FQDESV (reference sequence). This CDR3 is built from 14 residues. The CDR3 loop reads CASTYLSNTGELFF. CDR3 DNA: TGTGCCAGCACCTACCTTTCCAACACCGGGGAGCTGTTTTTT.